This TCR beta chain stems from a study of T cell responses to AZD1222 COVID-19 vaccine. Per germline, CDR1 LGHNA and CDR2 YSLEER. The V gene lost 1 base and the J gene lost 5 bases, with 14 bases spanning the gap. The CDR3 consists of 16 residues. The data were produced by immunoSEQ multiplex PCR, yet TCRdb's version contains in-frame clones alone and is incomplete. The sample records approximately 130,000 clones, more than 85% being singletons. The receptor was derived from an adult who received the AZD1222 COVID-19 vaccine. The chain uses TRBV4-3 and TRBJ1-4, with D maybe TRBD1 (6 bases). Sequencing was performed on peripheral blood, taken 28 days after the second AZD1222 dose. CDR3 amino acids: CASSQVLVRGNEKLFF. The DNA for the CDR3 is TGCGCCAGCAGCCAAGTCTTAGTGAGGGGGAATGAAAAACTGTTTTTT.